One and the same sample provided the 16 T cell receptor beta chains below, sequenced in a study of cytomegalovirus exposure and HLA in healthy donors. Clones were sequenced by immunoSEQ multiplex PCR, and TCRdb holds only the in-frame ones, with some missing. In the table there are around 98,000 clones, 70% to 90% of which are singletons. The sequenced sample was PBMCs. The receptors come from a woman in her twenties or thirties in good health and CMV-seronegative.

V usage is TRBV9 and J usage is TRBJ1-1; no clear D gene. Looked up from germline, CDR1 is SGDLS and CDR2 is YYNGEE. The CDR3 has 14 residues. Deletions cut 0 bases from V and 1 base from J, with 7 bases between. CDR3 in amino acids: CASSVATRNTEAFF. The CDR3 DNA follows: TGTGCCAGCAGCGTAGCTACCCGGAACACTGAAGCTTTCTTT.

The CDR3 DNA is TGTGCCAGCAGCCTAGTGGGACTCGGAACGCCCAATGAGCAGTTCTTC. Translated: CASSLVGLGTPNEQFF. The J gene is TRBJ2-1, the V gene TRBV11-2; weak D call: TRBD2 (6 bases). CDR1 and CDR2 from the germline V gene are SGHAT and FQNNGV. There are 16 residues in the CDR3. The germline V and J ends were trimmed by 5 bases and 6 bases, with 20 bases remaining between them.

The CDR3 protein is CASSLSHLTGNSYNEQFF. In DNA form, the CDR3 reads TGTGCCAGCAGCTTGTCCCACCTTACAGGAAACTCCTACAATGAGCAGTTCTTC. This sequence joins TRBV7-8 and TRBJ2-1; TRBD1 is a possible D gene (5 bases). Germline CDR1 is SGHVS and CDR2 is FQNEAQ. Trimming stripped 3 bases from V and 0 bases from J, with 18 bases between. The CDR3 runs 18 residues.

This clone was detected once. The chain carries TRBV27 and TRBJ1-2; D unresolved. CDR3 size: 14 residues. Per the germline V gene, CDR1 is MNHEY and CDR2 is SMNVEV (reference sequence). Trimming took off 3 bases at V and 7 bases at J, with 15 bases between the two ends. CDR3 residues: CASSFRGAKGGYTF. CDR3 nucleotide sequence: TGTGCCAGCAGTTTCCGGGGAGCTAAGGGTGGCTACACCTTC.

This clone was found a few times. The chain combines TRBV13 with TRBJ1-1; 7 nucleotides align to TRBD1. The germline V gene has CDR1 PRHDT and CDR2 FYEKMQ (reference sequence). CDR3 length: 14 residues. Unmatched junction bases numbered 10, after V lost 5 bases and J lost 7 bases. The CDR3 DNA reads as TGTGCCAGCAGCCCCCGTTTGGCAGGGGGTGAAGCTTTCTTT. It specifies CASSPRLAGGEAFF.

V usage is TRBV6-5 and J usage is TRBJ1-5; 9 bases match TRBD1. Germline CDR1 is MNHEY and CDR2 is SVGAGI. CDR3 length: 16 amino acids. After removal of 2 bases from V and 4 bases from J, the junction contained 6 bases not matched to a gene. DNA of the CDR3: TGTGCCAGCAGTTACAGAGGGGACAGGGAAAATCAGCCCCAGCATTTT. This sequence encodes CASSYRGDRENQPQHF.

The rearrangement uses TRBV6-4 and TRBJ2-1, with D hard to call. This CDR3 is built from 15 residues. V lost 5 bases and J 2 bases, leaving 13 bases between the germline ends. Germline loops: CDR1 MRHNA, CDR2 SNTAGT. CDR3 DNA: TGTGCCAGCAGTACCCAGAACGCCGCCTACAATGAGCAGTTCTTC. Its translation: CASSTQNAAYNEQFF.

The V call is TRBV5-1, the J call TRBJ1-1; tentative D call: TRBD1 (5 bases). Germline V lookup: CDR1 SGHRS, CDR2 YFSETQ. V was cut by 0 bases and J by 5 bases, with 14 bases left in between. The CDR3 is made up of 15 amino acids. This chain's CDR3 is CASSLGSRVGTEAFF. As DNA, the CDR3 is TGCGCCAGCAGCTTGGGCAGCAGGGTGGGGACTGAAGCTTTCTTT.

The chain employs TRBV28 and TRBJ1-2, with D possibly TRBD1 on 5 matching bases. The CDR3 length is 14 residues. CDR1 and CDR2 from the germline V gene are MDHEN and SYDVKM. Trimming shortened V by 1 base and J by 6 bases, and 12 bases separated the two germline ends. The CDR3 DNA reads TGTGCCAGCAGTTTATCCCGGACATACGATGGCTACACCTTC. Amino acid sequence: CASSLSRTYDGYTF.

The V gene is TRBV29-1, the J gene TRBJ2-7, with D perhaps TRBD2 (5 bases). V gave up 7 bases and J gave up 3 bases, with 7 bases separating them. The V gene's germline CDR1 is SQVTM and CDR2 ANQGSEA. The CDR3 covers 10 residues. CDR3 region: CSAGGYEQYF. In nucleotides, the CDR3 is TGCAGCGCCGGAGGCTACGAGCAGTACTTC.

The J gene is TRBJ2-3, the V gene TRBV2; 8 positions match TRBD2. Looked up from germline, CDR1 is SNHLY and CDR2 is FYNNEI. The ends lost 6 bases at V and 5 bases at J; junction bases unmatched: 7. This CDR3 is built from 14 residues. The CDR3 sequence is CASSATSGEDTQYF. The CDR3 DNA sequence: TGTGCCAGCAGCGCTACTAGCGGAGAAGATACGCAGTATTTT.

This clone has more than one count but fewer than ten. The chain joins TRBV2 to TRBJ1-3; 7 bases map to TRBD1. Germline V CDR1 and CDR2: SNHLY, FYNNEI. The CDR3 runs 14 residues. The junction had 6 bases not matched to a gene; V was cut back by 6 bases and J by 4 bases. CDR3 protein: CASREQGPGNTIYF. Written as DNA, the CDR3 is TGTGCCAGCAGGGAACAGGGGCCCGGAAACACCATATATTTT.

This chain uses TRBV9 with TRBJ1-1, with D unclear. Germline CDR1 reads SGDLS; CDR2 reads YYNGEE. V shed 3 bases and J shed 7 bases, with 16 bases lying between them. CDR3 length: 14 amino acids. The CDR3 DNA reads TGTGCCAGCAGCGCAGTCCGGGGTTTGGGTGAAGCTTTCTTT. Amino acids: CASSAVRGLGEAFF.

The chain has TRBV20-1 and TRBJ1-3; D unresolved. The length of the CDR3 is 11 residues. Deletions cut 4 bases from V and 8 bases from J, with 9 bases between. Germline CDR1 DFQATT, CDR2 SNEGSKA (reference sequence). The CDR3 region has the DNA TGCAGTGCTAATTCGGGGTACACCATATATTTT. Translating it yields CSANSGYTIYF.

CDR3 nucleotide sequence: TGTGCCAGCAGTGTGGGGCTACTGAACACCGGGGAGCTGTTTTTT. The encoded protein is CASSVGLLNTGELFF. The chain couples TRBV2 to TRBJ2-2; a weak D match, TRBD1 (5 bases). CDR1 is SNHLY and CDR2 is FYNNEI in the germline V gene. Between the trimmed V and J ends, which lost 4 bases and 1 base, there was a span of 10 bases. This CDR3 contains 15 residues.

V gene TRBV4-3 combines with J gene TRBJ2-2; D not resolved. Trimming pared 6 bases from V and 8 bases from J, leaving 16 bases between. CDR3 length: 14 residues. CDR1 and CDR2 from the germline V gene are LGHNA and YSLEER. The CDR3 is CASRRSEFSGELFF. For the CDR3, the DNA is TGCGCCAGCAGGAGATCGGAGTTCTCGGGGGAGCTGTTTTTT.